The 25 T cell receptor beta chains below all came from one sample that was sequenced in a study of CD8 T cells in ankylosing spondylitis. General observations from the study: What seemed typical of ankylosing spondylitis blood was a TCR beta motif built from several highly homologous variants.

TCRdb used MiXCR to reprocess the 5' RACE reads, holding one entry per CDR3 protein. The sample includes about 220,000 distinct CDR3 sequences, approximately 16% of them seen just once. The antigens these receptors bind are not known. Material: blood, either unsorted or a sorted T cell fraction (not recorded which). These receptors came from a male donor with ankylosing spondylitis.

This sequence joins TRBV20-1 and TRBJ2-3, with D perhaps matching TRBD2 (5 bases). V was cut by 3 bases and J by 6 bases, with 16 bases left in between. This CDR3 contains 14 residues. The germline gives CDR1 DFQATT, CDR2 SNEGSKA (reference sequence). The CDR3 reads CSASAGIAGDTQYF. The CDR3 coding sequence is TGCAGTGCTAGCGCGGGTATAGCCGGCGATACGCAGTATTTT.

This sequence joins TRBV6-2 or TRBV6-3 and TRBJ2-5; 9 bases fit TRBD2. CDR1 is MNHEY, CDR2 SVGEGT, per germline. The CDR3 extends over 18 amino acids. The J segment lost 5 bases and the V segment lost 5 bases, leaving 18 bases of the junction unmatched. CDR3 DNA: TGTGCCAGCAGTACCCCCCAGGGACTAGCAGTATTCGGGGAGACCCAGTACTTC. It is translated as CASSTPQGLAVFGETQYF.

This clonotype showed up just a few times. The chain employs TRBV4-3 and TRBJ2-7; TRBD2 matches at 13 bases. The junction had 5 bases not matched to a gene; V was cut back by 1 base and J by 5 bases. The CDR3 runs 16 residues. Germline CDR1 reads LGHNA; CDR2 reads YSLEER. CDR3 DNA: TGCGCCAGCAGCCAAGTCGGACTAGCGGGAGTAGACGAGCAGTACTTC. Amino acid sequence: CASSQVGLAGVDEQYF.

CDR3 sequence (DNA): TGTGCCAGCAGCGCCGCCTTGGAGGGACCCGACTATGGCTACACCTTC. Amino acid sequence: CASSAALEGPDYGYTF. This chain uses TRBV9 with TRBJ1-2, with D possibly TRBD1 on 5 matching bases. V lost 3 bases and J lost 3, with 18 bases in between. Looked up from germline, CDR1 is SGDLS and CDR2 is YYNGEE. The CDR3 runs 16 residues. The full variable domain, in which reference TRBV9 and TRBJ1-2 provide the parts outside the CDR3, is DSGVTQTPKHLITATGQRVTLRCSPRSGDLSVYWYQQSLDQGLQFLIQYYNGEERAKGNILERFSAQQFPDLHSELNLSSLELGDSALYFCASSAALEGPDYGYTFGSGTRLTVV.

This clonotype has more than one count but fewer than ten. This chain's CDR3 is CASSAAYNEQFF. Written as DNA, the CDR3 is TGTGCCAGCAGCGCCGCCTACAATGAGCAGTTCTTC. The chain carries TRBV5-6 and TRBJ2-1, with D unclear. Germline CDR1 and CDR2: SGHDT and YYEEEE. The length of the CDR3 is 12 residues. V dropped 4 bases and J dropped 2 bases, with 4 bases sitting between them.

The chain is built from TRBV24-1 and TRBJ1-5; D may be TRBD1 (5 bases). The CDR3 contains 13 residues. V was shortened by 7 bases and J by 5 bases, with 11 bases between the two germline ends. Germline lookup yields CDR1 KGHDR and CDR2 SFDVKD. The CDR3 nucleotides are TGTGCCACCAGAGGGACGCCCGATCAGCCCCAGCATTTT. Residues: CATRGTPDQPQHF.

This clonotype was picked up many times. The CDR3, as DNA: TGCAGCGCTTTGAATTCCGGACTAGCGGGACTTTCGGACACCGGGGAGCTGTTTTTT. Translation: CSALNSGLAGLSDTGELFF. The chain employs TRBV29-1 and TRBJ2-2; TRBD2 aligns across 12 bases. There are 19 residues in the CDR3. Looked up from germline, CDR1 is SQVTM and CDR2 is ANQGSEA. V was pared by 7 bases and J by 3 bases, with 18 bases of the junction left unmatched.

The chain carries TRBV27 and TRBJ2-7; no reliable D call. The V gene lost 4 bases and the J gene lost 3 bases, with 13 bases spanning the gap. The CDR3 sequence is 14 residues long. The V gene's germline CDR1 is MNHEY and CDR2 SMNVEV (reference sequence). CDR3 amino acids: CASSSSDSYYEQYF. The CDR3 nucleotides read TGTGCCAGCAGTTCGAGCGACTCATACTACGAGCAGTACTTC.

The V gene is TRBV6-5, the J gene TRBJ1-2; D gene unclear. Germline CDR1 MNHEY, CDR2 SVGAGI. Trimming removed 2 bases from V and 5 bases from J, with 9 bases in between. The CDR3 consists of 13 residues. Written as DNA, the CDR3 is TGTGCCAGCAGTTACGTCCAAGGGTATGGCTACACCTTC. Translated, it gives CASSYVQGYGYTF.

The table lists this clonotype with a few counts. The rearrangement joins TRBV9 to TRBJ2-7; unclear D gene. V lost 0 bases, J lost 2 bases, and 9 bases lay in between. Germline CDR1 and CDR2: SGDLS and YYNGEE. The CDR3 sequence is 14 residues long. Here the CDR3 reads CASSVGDLTYEQYF. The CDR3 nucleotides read TGTGCCAGCAGCGTAGGCGATCTTACCTACGAGCAGTACTTC. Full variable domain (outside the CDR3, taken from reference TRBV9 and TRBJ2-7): DSGVTQTPKHLITATGQRVTLRCSPRSGDLSVYWYQQSLDQGLQFLIQYYNGEERAKGNILERFSAQQFPDLHSELNLSSLELGDSALYFCASSVGDLTYEQYFGPGTRLTVT.

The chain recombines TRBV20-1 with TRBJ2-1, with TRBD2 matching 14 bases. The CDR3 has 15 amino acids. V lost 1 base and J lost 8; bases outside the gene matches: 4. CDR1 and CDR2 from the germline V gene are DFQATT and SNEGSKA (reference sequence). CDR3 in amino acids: CSARGLAGGFDEQFF. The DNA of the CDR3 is TGCAGTGCTAGAGGACTAGCGGGGGGGTTCGATGAGCAGTTCTTC.

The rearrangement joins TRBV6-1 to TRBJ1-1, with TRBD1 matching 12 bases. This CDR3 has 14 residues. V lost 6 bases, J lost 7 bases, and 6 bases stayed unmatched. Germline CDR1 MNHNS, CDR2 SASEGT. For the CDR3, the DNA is TGTGCCAGCAGCCCCGGGACAGGGGGCTTTGAAGCTTTCTTT. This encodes CASSPGTGGFEAFF.

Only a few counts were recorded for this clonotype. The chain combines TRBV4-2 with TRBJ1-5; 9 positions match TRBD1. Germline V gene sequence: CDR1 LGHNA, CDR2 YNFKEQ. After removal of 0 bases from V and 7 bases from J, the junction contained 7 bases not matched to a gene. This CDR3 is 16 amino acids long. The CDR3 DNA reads TGTGCCAGCAGCCAAGAGGGACAGGGTCCGCGGCAGCCCCAGCATTTT. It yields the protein CASSQEGQGPRQPQHF.

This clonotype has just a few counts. The CDR3 nucleotides read TGTGCCAGCAGCCAAGTAGGCTACGAGCAGTACTTC. It yields the protein CASSQVGYEQYF. The rearrangement joins TRBV3-1 to TRBJ2-7; D unclear. The CDR3 sequence is 12 residues long. V gave up 1 base and J gave up 3 bases, with 4 bases separating them. CDR1 and CDR2 (germline): LGHDT, YNNKEL (reference sequence).

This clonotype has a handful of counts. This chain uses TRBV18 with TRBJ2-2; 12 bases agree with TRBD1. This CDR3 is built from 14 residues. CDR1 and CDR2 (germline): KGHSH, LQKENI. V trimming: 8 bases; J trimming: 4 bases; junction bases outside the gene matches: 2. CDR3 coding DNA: TGTGCCAGCCCGGGACAGGGGGCCACCGGGGAGCTGTTTTTT. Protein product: CASPGQGATGELFF.

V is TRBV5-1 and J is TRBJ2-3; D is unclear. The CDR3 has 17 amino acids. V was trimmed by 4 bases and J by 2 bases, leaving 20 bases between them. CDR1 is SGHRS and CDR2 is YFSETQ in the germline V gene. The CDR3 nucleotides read TGCGCCAGCAGCCTACAACGGACCGCTGTCCCCACAGATACGCAGTATTTT. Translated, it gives CASSLQRTAVPTDTQYF.

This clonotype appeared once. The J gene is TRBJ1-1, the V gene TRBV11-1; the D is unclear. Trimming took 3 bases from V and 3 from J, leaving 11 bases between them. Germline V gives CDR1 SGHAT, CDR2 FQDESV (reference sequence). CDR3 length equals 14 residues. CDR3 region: CASSLEGEDTEAFF. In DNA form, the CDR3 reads TGTGCCAGCAGCTTGGAGGGCGAGGACACTGAAGCTTTCTTT.

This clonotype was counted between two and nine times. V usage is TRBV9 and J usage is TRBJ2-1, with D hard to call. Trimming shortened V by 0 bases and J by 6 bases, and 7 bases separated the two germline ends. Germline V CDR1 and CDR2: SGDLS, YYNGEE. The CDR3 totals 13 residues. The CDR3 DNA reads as TGTGCCAGCAGCGTAGTGCCCGCCAATGAGCAGTTCTTC. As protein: CASSVVPANEQFF.

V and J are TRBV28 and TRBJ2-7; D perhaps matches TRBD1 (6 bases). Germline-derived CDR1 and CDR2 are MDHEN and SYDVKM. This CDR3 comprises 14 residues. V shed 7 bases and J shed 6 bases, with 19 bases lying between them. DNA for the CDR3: TGTGCCAGCACAGGGGAACGAGGCGGTCGCGAGCAGTACTTC. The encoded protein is CASTGERGGREQYF.

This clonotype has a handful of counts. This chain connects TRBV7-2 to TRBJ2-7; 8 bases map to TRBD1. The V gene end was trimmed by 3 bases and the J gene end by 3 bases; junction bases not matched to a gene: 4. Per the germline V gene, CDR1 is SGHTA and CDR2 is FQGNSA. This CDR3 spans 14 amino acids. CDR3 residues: CASSLTGAHYEQYF. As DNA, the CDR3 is TGTGCCAGCAGCTTGACAGGGGCCCACTACGAGCAGTACTTC.

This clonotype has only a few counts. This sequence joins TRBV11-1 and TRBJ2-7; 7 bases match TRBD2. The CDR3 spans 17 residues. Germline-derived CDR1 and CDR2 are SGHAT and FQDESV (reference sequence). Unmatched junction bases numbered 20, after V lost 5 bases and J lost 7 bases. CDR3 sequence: CASSLKVLANKSGEQYF. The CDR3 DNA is TGTGCCAGCAGCCTCAAAGTACTAGCGAACAAAAGCGGGGAGCAGTACTTC. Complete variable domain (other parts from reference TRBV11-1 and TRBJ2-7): EAEVAQSPRYKITEKSQAVAFWCDPISGHATLYWYRQILGQGPELLVQFQDESVVDDSQLPKDRFSAERLKGVDSTLKIQPAELGDSAMYLCASSLKVLANKSGEQYFGPGTRLTVT.

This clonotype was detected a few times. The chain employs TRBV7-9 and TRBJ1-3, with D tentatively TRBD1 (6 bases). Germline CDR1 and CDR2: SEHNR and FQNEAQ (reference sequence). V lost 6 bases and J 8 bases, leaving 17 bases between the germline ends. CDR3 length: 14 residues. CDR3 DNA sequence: TGTGCCAGCAGTTCCCGAGGGGGTTACGACACCATATATTTT. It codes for CASSSRGGYDTIYF.

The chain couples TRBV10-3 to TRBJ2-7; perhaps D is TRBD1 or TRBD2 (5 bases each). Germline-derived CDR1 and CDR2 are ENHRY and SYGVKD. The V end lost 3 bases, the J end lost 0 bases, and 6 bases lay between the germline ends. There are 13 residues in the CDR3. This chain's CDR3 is CAISDGTSYEQYF. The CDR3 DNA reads TGTGCCATCAGTGATGGGACCTCCTACGAGCAGTACTTC.

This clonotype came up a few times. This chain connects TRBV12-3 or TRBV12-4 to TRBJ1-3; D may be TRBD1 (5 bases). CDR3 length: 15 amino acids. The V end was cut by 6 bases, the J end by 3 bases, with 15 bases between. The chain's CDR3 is CASSRPGFSGNTIYF. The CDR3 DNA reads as TGTGCCAGCAGCCGACCAGGGTTCAGTGGAAACACCATATATTTT.

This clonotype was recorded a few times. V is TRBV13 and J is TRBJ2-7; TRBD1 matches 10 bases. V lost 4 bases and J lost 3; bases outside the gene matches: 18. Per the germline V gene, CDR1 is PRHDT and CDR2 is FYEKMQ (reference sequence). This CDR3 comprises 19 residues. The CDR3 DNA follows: TGTGCCAGCAGCTCAACTGTCCCCCCGACAGGGGGCGACGACTACGAGCAGTACTTC. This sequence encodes CASSSTVPPTGGDDYEQYF.